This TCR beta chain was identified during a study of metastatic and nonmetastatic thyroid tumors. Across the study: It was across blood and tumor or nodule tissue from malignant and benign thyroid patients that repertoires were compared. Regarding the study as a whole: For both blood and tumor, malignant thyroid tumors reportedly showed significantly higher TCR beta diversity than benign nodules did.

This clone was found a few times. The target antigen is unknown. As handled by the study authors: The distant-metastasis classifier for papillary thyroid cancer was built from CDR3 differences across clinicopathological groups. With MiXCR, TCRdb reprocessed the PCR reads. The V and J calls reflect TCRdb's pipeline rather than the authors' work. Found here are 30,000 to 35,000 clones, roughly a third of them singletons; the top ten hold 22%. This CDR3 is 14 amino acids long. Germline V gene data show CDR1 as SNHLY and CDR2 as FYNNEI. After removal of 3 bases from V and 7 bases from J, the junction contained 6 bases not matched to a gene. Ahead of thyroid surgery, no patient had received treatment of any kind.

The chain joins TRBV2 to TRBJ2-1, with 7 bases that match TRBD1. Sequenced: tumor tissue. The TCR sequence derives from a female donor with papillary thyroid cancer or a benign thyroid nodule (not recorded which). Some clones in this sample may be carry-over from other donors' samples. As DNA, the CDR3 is TGTGCCAGCAGTGACTCGACAGGGATGAATGAGCAGTTCTTC. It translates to CASSDSTGMNEQFF.